This TCR beta chain derives from a study of blood T cell repertoires in COVID-19. Study information: Samples of COVID-19 (acute and convalescent) were obtained from the United States, Italy and Spain. PBMCs, B-cell-depleted T cells, or T cells were the source of the cDNA or gDNA that made up the material.

V shed 2 bases, J shed 8 bases, and the junction held 6 bases outside the gene matches. Germline V CDR1 and CDR2: SGHRS, YFSETQ. The length of the CDR3 is 16 residues. As handled by the study authors: Nucleated cell number was recorded as an estimate derived from reference gene primer amplification. The data were produced by immunoSEQ multiplex PCR, yet TCRdb's version contains in-frame clones alone and is incomplete. That table furnishes V, J and clone size, whereas the DNA furnished D and trimming. The sample carries roughly 90,000 clones, roughly 89% recorded once. The count of this clone is one. Sequenced: peripheral blood. The TCR sequence derives from a woman aged 80 or over with active COVID-19. The J gene is TRBJ2-2, the V gene TRBV5-1, with TRBD2 matching 13 bases. In nucleotides, the CDR3 is TGCGCCAGCAGCTTCGGCGGGACTAGCGGGACTGGGGAGCTGTTTTTT. This translates into CASSFGGTSGTGELFF.